The 26 T cell receptor beta chains listed next were all sequenced from one sample in a study of radiotherapy plus CTLA-4 blockade in lung cancer. Clones were sequenced by immunoSEQ multiplex PCR, and TCRdb holds only the in-frame ones, with some missing. The table includes some 110,000 clones, over 65% detected once. This specimen consisted of peripheral blood, obtained from a patient treated with radiotherapy plus ipilimumab. The source is a human donor with non-small cell lung cancer that progressed on radiotherapy plus ipilimumab. Some clones in this sample may be carry-over from other donors' samples.

This chain joins TRBV13 and TRBJ2-7; perhaps TRBD1 as D (5 bases). V lost 3 bases and J 0 bases, leaving 9 bases between the germline ends. The length of the CDR3 is 14 residues. Germline CDR1 PRHDT, CDR2 FYEKMQ (reference sequence). CDR3: CASSLGLVSYEQYF. The CDR3 coding sequence is TGTGCCAGCAGCTTGGGGCTAGTCTCCTACGAGCAGTACTTC.

The chain carries TRBV28 and TRBJ1-5; D is undetermined. The CDR3 has 12 amino acids. Trimming cost V 11 bases and J 6 bases, with 14 bases left between them. CDR1 MDHEN and CDR2 SYDVKM come from the germline V gene. The CDR3, as DNA: TGTGCCTCGGGTCTCTTAAGTCAGCCCCAGCATTTT. Protein: CASGLLSQPQHF.

V is TRBV7-3 and J is TRBJ1-5; D is ambiguous. CDR1 and CDR2 (germline): SGHTA, FQGTGA. With 3 bases removed from V and 4 bases from J, the gap between germline ends came to 34 bases. This CDR3 has 22 residues. The CDR3: CASSLSQVRISGWGMGNQPQHF. Here the CDR3 DNA reads TGTGCCAGCAGCTTGAGCCAGGTACGTATAAGTGGTTGGGGTATGGGAAATCAGCCCCAGCATTTT.

The genes are TRBV5-1 and TRBJ2-7; D might be TRBD1 (6 bases). The CDR3 runs 15 residues. Trimming removed 0 bases from V and 2 bases from J, with 12 bases in between. Germline-derived CDR1 and CDR2 are SGHRS and YFSETQ. DNA for the CDR3: TGCGCCAGCAGCTTGGCCGTGACAGGCCCCTACGAGCAGTACTTC. Its translation is CASSLAVTGPYEQYF.

The chain joins TRBV5-6 to TRBJ2-1; D unresolved. The germline V and J ends were trimmed by 8 bases and 6 bases, with 12 bases remaining between them. From germline, CDR1 is SGHDT and CDR2 YYEEEE. The CDR3 runs 12 residues. The CDR3 nucleotides are TGTGCCAGGGACGGACCAAGCAATGAGCAGTTCTTC. It translates to CARDGPSNEQFF.

The genes are TRBV21-1 and TRBJ1-2. TRBV21-1 is classified as a pseudogene. The CDR3 length is 13 residues. The CDR3: CASSNLRGGGYTF. The CDR3 nucleotides read TGTGCCAGCAGCAACTTGCGGGGGGGTGGCTACACCTTC.

This clone appeared a single time. This chain links TRBV6-1 with TRBJ1-1; D not certain. V was pared by 10 bases and J by 0 bases, with 6 bases between. The CDR3 consists of 11 residues. Germline CDR1 MNHNS, CDR2 SASEGT. CDR3 DNA: TGTGCCACTACGCTGAACACTGAAGCTTTCTTT. Translating it yields CATTLNTEAFF.

This clone was observed a single time. This chain links TRBV2 with TRBJ1-6, with D unresolved. The V end lost 6 bases, the J end lost 10 bases, and 16 bases lay between the germline ends. Per the germline V gene, CDR1 is SNHLY and CDR2 is FYNNEI. This CDR3 spans 14 amino acids. CDR3 bases: TGTGCCAGCAGACTCCAGGTGGCCAAATCACCCCTCCACTTT. As protein: CASRLQVAKSPLHF. The variable domain in full, completed from reference TRBV2 and TRBJ1-6, reads EPEVTQTPSHQVTQMGQEVILRCVPISNHLYFYWYRQILGQKVEFLVSFYNNEISEKSEIFDDQFSVERPDGSNFTLKIRSTKLEDSAMYFCASRLQVAKSPLHFGNGTRLTVT.

This clone was recorded a few times. V usage is TRBV19 and J usage is TRBJ1-1; no clear D gene. This CDR3 region has 13 residues. Germline CDR1 is LNHDA and CDR2 is SQIVND (reference sequence). V shed 3 bases and J shed 11 bases, with 16 bases lying between them. CDR3 DNA sequence: TGTGCCAGTAGTATCGAGTGGGCATCCTCGGCTTTCTTT. Protein: CASSIEWASSAFF.

The V and J genes are TRBV6-5 and TRBJ2-3; D uncertain. Germline V CDR1 and CDR2: MNHEY, SVGAGI. The ends were cut back, 3 bases at V and 5 bases at J, with 6 bases in the middle. The CDR3 runs 12 residues. CDR3 region: CASSYNRDTQYF. The CDR3 coding sequence is TGTGCCAGCAGTTATAACAGAGATACGCAGTATTTT.

V gene TRBV5-4 combines with J gene TRBJ2-5, with D perhaps given as TRBD1 or TRBD2 (5 bases each). Trimming removed 4 bases from V and 3 bases from J, with 10 bases in between. CDR1 and CDR2 from the germline V gene are SGHNT and YYREEE (reference sequence). The CDR3 covers 13 residues. Here the CDR3 reads CASSPGTEETQYF. Written as DNA, the CDR3 is TGTGCCAGCAGCCCGGGGACGGAAGAGACCCAGTACTTC.

V usage is TRBV7-9 and J usage is TRBJ1-2, with D maybe TRBD1 (6 bases). The germline V gene has CDR1 SEHNR and CDR2 FQNEAQ (reference sequence). V lost 1 base to trimming and J lost 2 bases, with 14 bases between them. The CDR3 spans 16 residues. CDR3 sequence (DNA): TGTGCCAGCAGCTTAGAGGGAGGACAGAGGAACTATGGCTACACCTTC. Translating gives CASSLEGGQRNYGYTF.

The chain combines TRBV7-8 with TRBJ1-6, with D possibly being TRBD1 (5 bases). CDR1 is SGHVS and CDR2 is FQNEAQ in the germline V gene. There are 15 residues in the CDR3. V was clipped by 4 bases and J by 4 bases, with 11 bases between them. For the CDR3, the DNA is TGTGCCAGCAGCTCAGAGGGGAATTATAATTCACCCCTCCACTTT. Its protein product is CASSSEGNYNSPLHF.

This chain joins TRBV2 and TRBJ1-5, with 7 bases lining up with TRBD1. The trim removed 8 bases at V and 4 bases at J, leaving 5 bases unmatched. CDR3 length: 13 amino acids. Germline CDR1 is SNHLY and CDR2 is FYNNEI. Written as DNA, the CDR3 is TGTGCCAGCCTTGGGACAGTAAATCAGCCCCAGCATTTT. Translated, it gives CASLGTVNQPQHF.

V usage is TRBV5-6 and J usage is TRBJ1-4; maybe TRBD1 (5 bases). Germline V gene sequence: CDR1 SGHDT, CDR2 YYEEEE. The CDR3 extends over 14 amino acids. V shed 0 bases and J shed 5 bases, with 8 bases lying between them. CDR3 in amino acids: CASSLGQTNEKLFF. CDR3 bases: TGTGCCAGCAGCTTGGGACAGACGAATGAAAAACTGTTTTTT.

V is TRBV4-3 and J is TRBJ1-1; D gene ambiguous. V lost 4 bases to trimming and J lost 5 bases, with 17 bases between them. Germline CDR1 LGHNA, CDR2 YSLEER. The CDR3 has 15 residues. For the CDR3, the DNA is TGCGCCAGCAGCCGAATATGGTCTGGTGGGACTGAAGCTTTCTTT. Its translation: CASSRIWSGGTEAFF.

CDR3 region: CASTRGQGGYTF. CDR3 nucleotides: TGTGCCAGCACCCGGGGTCAGGGTGGCTACACCTTC. The chain couples TRBV2 to TRBJ1-2, with a weak D call TRBD1 (5 bases). The ends were cut back, 7 bases at V and 7 bases at J, with 13 bases in the middle. The CDR3 sequence is 12 residues long. The germline V gene has CDR1 SNHLY and CDR2 FYNNEI.

Here the CDR3 reads CASSFTGNNQPQHF. The CDR3 region has the DNA TGTGCCAGCAGTTTTACGGGGAACAATCAGCCCCAGCATTTT. This chain uses TRBV27 with TRBJ1-5; D is unresolved. Germline CDR1 is MNHEY and CDR2 is SMNVEV (reference sequence). V lost 3 bases and J lost 3, with 9 bases in between. This CDR3 has 14 residues.

This chain joins TRBV28 and TRBJ1-2; a weak D match, TRBD1 (5 bases). Trimming took off 3 bases at V and 4 bases at J, with 12 bases between the two ends. The CDR3 has 14 residues. In germline, CDR1 is MDHEN, CDR2 SYDVKM. The CDR3 reads CASSLVGVTYGYTF. In nucleotides, the CDR3 is TGTGCCAGCAGTTTGGTGGGGGTGACCTATGGCTACACCTTC.

The J gene is TRBJ2-1, the V gene TRBV12-5, with 9 bases fitting TRBD1. CDR1 is LGHNT, CDR2 FRNRAP, per germline. J was trimmed by 8 bases and V by 6 bases; bases with no gene match: 8. This CDR3 is built from 14 residues. The CDR3 DNA follows: TGTGCTAGTGGCTCAGGGACAGGGAGGGATGAGCAGTTCTTC. Residues: CASGSGTGRDEQFF.

This chain connects TRBV19 to TRBJ1-5; 7 nucleotides agree with TRBD1. V shed 4 bases and J 7 bases; nucleotides not matched to a gene: 19. Germline V gives CDR1 LNHDA, CDR2 SQIVND (reference sequence). CDR3 size: 18 residues. Written as DNA, the CDR3 is TGTGCCAGTAGTACGTGGGGCTTCGACAGGGCCCAATTCCAGCCCCAGCATTTT. Encoded protein: CASSTWGFDRAQFQPQHF.

The J gene is TRBJ2-3, the V gene TRBV5-1; D not certain. The CDR3 length is 15 residues. With 0 bases removed from V and 4 bases from J, the gap between germline ends came to 12 bases. Germline CDR1 is SGHRS and CDR2 is YFSETQ. The CDR3 is CASSLDEAGPDTQYF. The CDR3 DNA sequence: TGCGCCAGCAGCTTGGATGAGGCAGGCCCAGATACGCAGTATTTT.

The V call is TRBV4-2, the J call TRBJ1-2; D gene unclear. The V gene lost 1 base and the J gene lost 6 bases, with 9 bases spanning the gap. CDR3 length: 13 amino acids. Germline loops: CDR1 LGHNA, CDR2 YNFKEQ. The CDR3 nucleotides are TGTGCCAGCAGCCAAGGATACGTCGATGGCTACACCTTC. Amino acids: CASSQGYVDGYTF.

The gene calls are TRBV7-2 and TRBJ1-2, with D uncertain. Trimming removed 3 bases from V and 8 bases from J, with 16 bases in between. This CDR3 has 14 residues. Germline V gene data show CDR1 as SGHTA and CDR2 as FQGNSA. The CDR3 reads CASSLGLPGEGYTF. The CDR3 DNA reads as TGTGCCAGCAGCTTGGGCTTACCTGGGGAGGGCTACACCTTC.

J is TRBJ2-1 and V is TRBV7-9, with 8 nucleotides matching TRBD2. Unmatched junction bases numbered 3, after V lost 5 bases and J lost 3 bases. Germline-derived CDR1 and CDR2 are SEHNR and FQNEAQ (reference sequence). The CDR3 spans 14 residues. The CDR3 here is CASSLSGDYNEQFF. CDR3 DNA sequence: TGTGCCAGCAGCCTTAGCGGGGACTACAATGAGCAGTTCTTC.

This clone has more than one count but fewer than ten. The chain has TRBV4-2 and TRBJ2-1, with a weak D call TRBD2 (7 bases). Trimming stripped 6 bases from V and 2 bases from J, with 17 bases between. Germline values: CDR1 LGHNA, CDR2 YNFKEQ. The CDR3 contains 16 residues. CDR3 region: CASRGRRGGAYNEQFF. The CDR3 DNA reads TGTGCCAGCAGGGGAAGGAGGGGGGGGGCCTACAATGAGCAGTTCTTC.